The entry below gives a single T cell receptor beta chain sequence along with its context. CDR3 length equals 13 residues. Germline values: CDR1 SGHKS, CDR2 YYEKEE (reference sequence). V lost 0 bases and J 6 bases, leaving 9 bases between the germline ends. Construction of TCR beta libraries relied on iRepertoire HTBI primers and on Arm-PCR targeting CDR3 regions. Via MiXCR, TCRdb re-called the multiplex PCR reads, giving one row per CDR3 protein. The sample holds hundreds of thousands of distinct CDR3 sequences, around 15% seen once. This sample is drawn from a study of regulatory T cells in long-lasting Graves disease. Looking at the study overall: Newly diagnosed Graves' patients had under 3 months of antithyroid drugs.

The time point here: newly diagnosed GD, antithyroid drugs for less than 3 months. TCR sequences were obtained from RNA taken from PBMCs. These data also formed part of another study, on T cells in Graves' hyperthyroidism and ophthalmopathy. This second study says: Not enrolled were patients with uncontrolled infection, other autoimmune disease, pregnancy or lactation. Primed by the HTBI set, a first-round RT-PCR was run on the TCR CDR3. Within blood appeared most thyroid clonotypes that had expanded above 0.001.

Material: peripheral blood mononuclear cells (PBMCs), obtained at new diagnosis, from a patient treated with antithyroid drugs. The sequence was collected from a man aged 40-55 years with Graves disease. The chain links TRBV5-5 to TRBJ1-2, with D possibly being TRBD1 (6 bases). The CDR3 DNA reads TGTGCCAGCAGCTTGGCTCGGACAGATGGCTACACCTTC. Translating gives CASSLARTDGYTF.